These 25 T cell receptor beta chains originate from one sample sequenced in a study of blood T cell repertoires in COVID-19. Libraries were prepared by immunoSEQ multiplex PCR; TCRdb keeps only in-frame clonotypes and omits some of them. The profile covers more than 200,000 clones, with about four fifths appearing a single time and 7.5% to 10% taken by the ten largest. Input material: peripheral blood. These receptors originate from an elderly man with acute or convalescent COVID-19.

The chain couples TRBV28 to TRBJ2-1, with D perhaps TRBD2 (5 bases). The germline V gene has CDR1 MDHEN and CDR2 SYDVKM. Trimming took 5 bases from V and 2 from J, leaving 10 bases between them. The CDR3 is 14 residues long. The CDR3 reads CASSQEGPYNEQFF. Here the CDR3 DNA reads TGTGCCAGCAGTCAAGAGGGCCCCTACAATGAGCAGTTCTTC. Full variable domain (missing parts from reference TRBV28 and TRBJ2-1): DVKVTQSSRYLVKRTGEKVFLECVQDMDHENMFWYRQDPGLGLRLIYFSYDVKMKEKGDIPEGYSVSREKKERFSLILESASTNQTSMYLCASSQEGPYNEQFFGPGTRLTVL.

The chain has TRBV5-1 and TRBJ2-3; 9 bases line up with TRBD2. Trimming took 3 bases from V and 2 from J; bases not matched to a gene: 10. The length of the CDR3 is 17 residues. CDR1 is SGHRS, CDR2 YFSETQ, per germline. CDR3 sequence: CASSSLGLAGTTDTQYF. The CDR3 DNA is TGCGCCAGCAGCTCCCTCGGTCTAGCGGGGACCACAGATACGCAGTATTTT.

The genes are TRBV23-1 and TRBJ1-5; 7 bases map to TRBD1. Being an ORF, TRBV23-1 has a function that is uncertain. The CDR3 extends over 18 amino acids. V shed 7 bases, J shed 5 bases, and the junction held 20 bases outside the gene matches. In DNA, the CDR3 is TGCGCCAGCACGACCGAAAGGGGGCGCTTCTTGCTCTATCAGCCCCAGCATTTT. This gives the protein CASTTERGRFLLYQPQHF.

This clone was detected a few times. DNA of the CDR3: TGTGCCAGCAGTTACGCCCCAGGTGGAGGGGCTGAAAAACTGTTTTTT. Translating it yields CASSYAPGGGAEKLFF. The chain employs TRBV6-5 and TRBJ1-4; possible D gene TRBD1, 5 bases. Germline V gives CDR1 MNHEY, CDR2 SVGAGI. V lost 2 bases and J lost 7, with 17 bases in between. This CDR3 contains 16 residues.

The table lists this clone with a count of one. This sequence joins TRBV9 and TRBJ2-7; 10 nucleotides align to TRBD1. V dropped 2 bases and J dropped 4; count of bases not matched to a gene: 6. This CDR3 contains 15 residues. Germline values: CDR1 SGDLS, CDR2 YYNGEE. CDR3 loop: CASSVRGDRGYEQYF. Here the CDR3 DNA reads TGTGCCAGCAGCGTGCGAGGGGACAGGGGTTACGAGCAGTACTTC.

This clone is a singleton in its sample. This CDR3 is CATSDRPGTSGGGYTGELFF. In nucleotides, the CDR3 is TGTGCCACCAGTGACCGTCCCGGGACTAGCGGGGGGGGCTACACCGGGGAGCTGTTTTTT. This chain joins TRBV24-1 and TRBJ2-2; 16 bases fit TRBD2. CDR3 length: 20 residues. Germline values: CDR1 KGHDR, CDR2 SFDVKD. The ends lost 4 bases at V and 3 bases at J; junction bases unmatched: 10.

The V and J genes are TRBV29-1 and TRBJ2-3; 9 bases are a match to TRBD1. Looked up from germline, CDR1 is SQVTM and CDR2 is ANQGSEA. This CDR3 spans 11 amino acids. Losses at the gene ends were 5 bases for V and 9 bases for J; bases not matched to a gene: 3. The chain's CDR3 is CSVRQGVTQYF. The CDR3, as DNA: TGCAGCGTTAGACAGGGGGTGACGCAGTATTTT.

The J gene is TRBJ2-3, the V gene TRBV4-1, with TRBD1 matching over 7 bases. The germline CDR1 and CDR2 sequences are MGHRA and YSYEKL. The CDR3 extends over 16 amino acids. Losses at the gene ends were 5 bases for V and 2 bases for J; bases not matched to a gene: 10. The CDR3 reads CASSYTGTALTDTQYF. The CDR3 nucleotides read TGCGCCAGCAGCTACACCGGGACAGCTCTCACAGATACGCAGTATTTT.

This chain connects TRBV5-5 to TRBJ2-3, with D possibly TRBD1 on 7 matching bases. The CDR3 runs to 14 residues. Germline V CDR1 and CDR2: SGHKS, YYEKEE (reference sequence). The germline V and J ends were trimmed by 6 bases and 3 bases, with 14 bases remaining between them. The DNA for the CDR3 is TGTGCCAGCAAGGGCAGGGGGGTTACAGATACGCAGTATTTT. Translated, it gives CASKGRGVTDTQYF.

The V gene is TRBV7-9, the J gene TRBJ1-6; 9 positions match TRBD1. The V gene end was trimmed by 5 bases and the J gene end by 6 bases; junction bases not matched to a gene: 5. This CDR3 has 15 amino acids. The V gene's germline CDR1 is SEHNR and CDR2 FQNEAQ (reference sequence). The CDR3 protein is CASSLQGASNSPLHF. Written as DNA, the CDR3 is TGTGCCAGCAGCCTACAGGGGGCTTCTAATTCACCCCTCCACTTT.

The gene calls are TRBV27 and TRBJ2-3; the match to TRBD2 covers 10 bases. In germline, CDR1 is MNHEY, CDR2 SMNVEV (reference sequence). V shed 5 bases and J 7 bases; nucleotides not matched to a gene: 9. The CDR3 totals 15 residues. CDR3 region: CASSPSGTSVHTQYF. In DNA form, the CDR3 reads TGTGCCAGCAGTCCCTCAGGGACTAGCGTCCATACGCAGTATTTT.

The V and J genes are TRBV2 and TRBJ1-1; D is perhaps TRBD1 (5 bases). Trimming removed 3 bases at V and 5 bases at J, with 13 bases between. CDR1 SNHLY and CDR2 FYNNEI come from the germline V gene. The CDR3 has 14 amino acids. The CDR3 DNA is TGTGCCAGCAGTGACGGGGGACCAAAGACTGAAGCTTTCTTT. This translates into CASSDGGPKTEAFF.

CDR3 residues: CASSLGPVRQGQSYEQYF. The CDR3 nucleotides read TGTGCCAGCAGCTTAGGCCCGGTAAGACAGGGCCAATCCTACGAGCAGTACTTC. The V and J genes are TRBV11-2 and TRBJ2-7; TRBD1 matches 7 bases. The CDR3 has 18 residues. The trim removed 1 base at V and 1 base at J, leaving 13 bases unmatched. Germline lookup yields CDR1 SGHAT and CDR2 FQNNGV.

The CDR3 reads CASSFGRPGQGGSPLHF. CDR3 nucleotide sequence: TGTGCCAGCAGTTTTGGCCGACCGGGACAGGGTGGTTCACCCCTCCACTTT. The V and J genes are TRBV27 and TRBJ1-6; TRBD1 matches at 9 bases. This CDR3 has 17 residues. Looked up from germline, CDR1 is MNHEY and CDR2 is SMNVEV (reference sequence). The junction had 12 bases not matched to a gene; V was cut back by 3 bases and J by 9 bases.

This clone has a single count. Here the CDR3 reads CASSLTPNYEQYF. The DNA for the CDR3 is TGTGCCAGCAGTTTAACACCGAACTACGAGCAGTACTTC. The gene calls are TRBV28 and TRBJ2-7, with D hard to call. The CDR3 consists of 13 residues. Trimming cost V 2 bases and J 3 bases, with 8 bases left between them. Germline lookup yields CDR1 MDHEN and CDR2 SYDVKM.

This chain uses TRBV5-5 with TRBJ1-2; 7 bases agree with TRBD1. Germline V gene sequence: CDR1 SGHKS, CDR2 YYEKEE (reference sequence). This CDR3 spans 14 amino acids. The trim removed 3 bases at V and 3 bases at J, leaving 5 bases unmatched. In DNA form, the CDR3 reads TGTGCCAGCAGCTGGAGACAGGGAGACTATGGCTACACCTTC. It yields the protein CASSWRQGDYGYTF.

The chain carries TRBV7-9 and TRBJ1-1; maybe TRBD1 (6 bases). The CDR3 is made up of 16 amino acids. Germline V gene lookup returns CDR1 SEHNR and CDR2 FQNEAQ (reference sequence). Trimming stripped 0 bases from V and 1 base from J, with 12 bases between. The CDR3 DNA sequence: TGTGCCAGCAGCTTAGCGCCGGACAGCCGGAACACTGAAGCTTTCTTT. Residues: CASSLAPDSRNTEAFF.

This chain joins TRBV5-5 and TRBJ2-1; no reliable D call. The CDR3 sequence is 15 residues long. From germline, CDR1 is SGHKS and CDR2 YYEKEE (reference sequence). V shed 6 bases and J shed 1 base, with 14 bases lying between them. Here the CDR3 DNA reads TGTGCCAGCACGCAGCAGGATGGGTCCTACAATGAGCAGTTCTTC. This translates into CASTQQDGSYNEQFF. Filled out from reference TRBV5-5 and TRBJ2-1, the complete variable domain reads DAGVTQSPTHLIKTRGQQVTLRCSPISGHKSVSWYQQVLGQGPQFIFQYYEKEERGRGNFPDRFSARQFPNYSSELNVNALLLGDSALYLCASTQQDGSYNEQFFGPGTRLTVL.

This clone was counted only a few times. The CDR3 protein is CASSFRQGNGYTF. DNA of the CDR3: TGTGCCAGCAGCTTTCGACAGGGTAATGGCTACACCTTC. The genes are TRBV7-2 and TRBJ1-2, with 7 nucleotides matching TRBD1. This CDR3 spans 13 amino acids. V was clipped by 3 bases and J by 6 bases; unmatched bases: 4. The germline CDR1 and CDR2 sequences are SGHTA and FQGNSA.

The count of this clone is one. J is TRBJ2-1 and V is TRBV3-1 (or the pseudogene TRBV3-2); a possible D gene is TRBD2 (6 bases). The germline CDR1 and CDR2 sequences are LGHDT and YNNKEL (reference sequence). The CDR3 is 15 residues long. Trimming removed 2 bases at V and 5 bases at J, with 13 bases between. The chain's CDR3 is CASSQPRLDHNEQFF. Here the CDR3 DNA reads TGTGCCAGCAGCCAACCCAGACTAGACCACAATGAGCAGTTCTTC.

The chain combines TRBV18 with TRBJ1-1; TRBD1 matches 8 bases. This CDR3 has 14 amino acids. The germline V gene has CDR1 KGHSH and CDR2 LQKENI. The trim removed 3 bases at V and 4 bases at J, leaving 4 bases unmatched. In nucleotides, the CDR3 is TGTGCCAGCTCACCCTTTGACAGGGGCACTGAAGCTTTCTTT. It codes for CASSPFDRGTEAFF. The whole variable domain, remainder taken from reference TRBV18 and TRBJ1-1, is NAGVMQNPRHLVRRRGQEARLRCSPMKGHSHVYWYRQLPEEGLKFMVYLQKENIIDESGMPKERFSAEFPKEGPSILRIQQVVRGDSAAYFCASSPFDRGTEAFFGQGTRLTVV.

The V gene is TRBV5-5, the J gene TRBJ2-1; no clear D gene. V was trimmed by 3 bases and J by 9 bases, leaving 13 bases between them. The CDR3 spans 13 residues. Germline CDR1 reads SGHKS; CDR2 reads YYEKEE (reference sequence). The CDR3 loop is CASSWSTPGEQFF. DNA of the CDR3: TGTGCCAGCAGCTGGTCTACGCCCGGTGAGCAGTTCTTC.

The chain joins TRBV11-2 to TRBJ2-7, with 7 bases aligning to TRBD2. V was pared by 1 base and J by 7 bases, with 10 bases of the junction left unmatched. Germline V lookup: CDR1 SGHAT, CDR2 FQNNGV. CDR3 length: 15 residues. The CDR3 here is CASSLAPGGFREQYF. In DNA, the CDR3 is TGTGCCAGCAGCTTAGCCCCCGGGGGGTTTAGGGAGCAGTACTTC. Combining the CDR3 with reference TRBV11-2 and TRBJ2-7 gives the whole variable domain EAGVAQSPRYKIIEKRQSVAFWCNPISGHATLYWYQQILGQGPKLLIQFQNNGVVDDSQLPKDRFSAERLKGVDSTLKIQPAKLEDSAVYLCASSLAPGGFREQYFGPGTRLTVT.

The DNA for the CDR3 is TGTGCCAGCAGCGTGGGCCCAGATCTCAATGAGCAGTTCTTC. Its translation: CASSVGPDLNEQFF. The V and J genes are TRBV9 and TRBJ2-1; no clear D. The CDR3 length is 14 residues. Trimming left V 2 bases short and J 6 bases short, with 12 bases between. In germline, CDR1 is SGDLS, CDR2 YYNGEE.

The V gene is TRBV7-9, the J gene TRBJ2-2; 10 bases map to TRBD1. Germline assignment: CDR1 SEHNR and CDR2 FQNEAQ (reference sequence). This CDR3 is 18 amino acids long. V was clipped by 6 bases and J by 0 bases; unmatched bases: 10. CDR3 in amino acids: CASRPRQGAITNTGELFF. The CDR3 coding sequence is TGTGCCAGCAGACCAAGACAGGGGGCCATTACGAACACCGGGGAGCTGTTTTTT.